These 14 T cell receptor beta chains came from one sample sequenced in a study of spatial heterogeneity in lung cancer. This sample's time point: blood at routine non-recurrence follow-up after resection. Sequencing was performed on whole RNA extracted from tumor and nontumor lung tissue, or from frozen PBMC, and the material was left unsorted. TCRdb used MiXCR to reprocess the 5' RACE reads, holding one entry per CDR3 protein. Here the sample spans 95,000 to 130,000 distinct CDR3 sequences, 10% to 15% being singletons. This specimen consisted of PBMCs, obtained at follow-up. The receptor set was obtained from a male donor with early-stage non-small cell lung cancer.

The chain is built from TRBV5-6 and TRBJ2-7; possibly TRBD1 for D (7 bases). The ends were cut back, 4 bases at V and 3 bases at J, with 17 bases in the middle. The CDR3 loop spans 15 amino acids. Germline CDR1 SGHDT, CDR2 YYEEEE. Here the CDR3 DNA reads TGTGCCAGCAGCCCCCCAGGGCAGGGGGGCTACGAGCAGTACTTC. Its protein is CASSPPGQGGYEQYF.

This clonotype was detected only a few times. The V and J genes are TRBV29-1 and TRBJ2-1; TRBD2 matches at 7 bases. The CDR3 is 11 residues long. Germline assignment: CDR1 SQVTM and CDR2 ANQGSEA. The V gene end was trimmed by 7 bases and the J gene end by 12 bases; junction bases not matched to a gene: 9. As DNA, the CDR3 is TGCAGCGCGGGAGGCAGTCGAGGGCAGTTCTTC. Protein product: CSAGGSRGQFF.

This clonotype was counted between two and nine times. V gene TRBV2 combines with J gene TRBJ2-2, with D tentatively TRBD2 (5 bases). Germline loops: CDR1 SNHLY, CDR2 FYNNEI. The V gene lost 8 bases and the J gene lost 4 bases, with 11 bases spanning the gap. The CDR3 totals 13 residues. CDR3: CASVWETTGELFF. The CDR3 region has the DNA TGTGCCAGCGTCTGGGAGACCACCGGGGAGCTGTTTTTT. Based on the CDR3 plus reference TRBV2 and TRBJ2-2, the full variable domain is EPEVTQTPSHQVTQMGQEVILRCVPISNHLYFYWYRQILGQKVEFLVSFYNNEISEKSEIFDDQFSVERPDGSNFTLKIRSTKLEDSAMYFCASVWETTGELFFGEGSRLTVL.

The chain links TRBV5-4 to TRBJ2-5; tentatively, D is TRBD2 (6 bases). This CDR3 has 13 amino acids. Germline CDR1 reads SGHNT; CDR2 reads YYREEE (reference sequence). V lost 0 bases, J lost 5 bases, and 8 bases lay in between. The CDR3 DNA is TGTGCCAGCAGCTTGGGCCGGGGGGAGACCCAGTACTTC. This codes for CASSLGRGETQYF.

The V and J genes are TRBV30 and TRBJ2-3; the D gene could be TRBD1 or TRBD2 (5 bases each). The germline CDR1 and CDR2 sequences are GTSNPN and SVGIG (reference sequence). There are 14 residues in the CDR3. Trimming cost V 5 bases and J 1 base, with 13 bases left between them. The CDR3 region has the DNA TGTGCCTGGTCGGGGCCGCGAGGCACAGATACGCAGTATTTT. Translated: CAWSGPRGTDTQYF.

There are many counts of this clonotype. DNA for the CDR3: TGTGCCAGCAGCCAGACGGATGGGGCATGGGCTGAAGCTTTCTTT. Amino acids: CASSQTDGAWAEAFF. The chain has TRBV7-9 and TRBJ1-1, with a possible D match to TRBD1 (5 bases). The CDR3 sequence is 15 residues long. CDR1 SEHNR and CDR2 FQNEAQ come from the germline V gene (reference sequence). Trimming shortened V by 5 bases and J by 6 bases, and 19 bases separated the two germline ends.

J is TRBJ2-6 and V is TRBV14; D uncertain. CDR1 and CDR2 (germline): SGHDN, FVKESK. The V end was cut by 1 base, the J end by 0 bases, with 13 bases between. CDR3 length: 18 amino acids. The CDR3 region is CASSQVRQTASGANVLTF. DNA of the CDR3: TGTGCCAGCAGCCAAGTTCGGCAGACCGCCTCTGGGGCCAACGTCCTGACTTTC.

This clonotype was seen many times. J is TRBJ2-3 and V is TRBV4-3; D possibly matches TRBD1 or TRBD2 (5 bases each). Germline CDR1 and CDR2: LGHNA and YSLEER. Trimming cost V 6 bases and J 2 bases, with 12 bases left between them. The CDR3 sequence is 14 residues long. CDR3 coding DNA: TGCGCCAGCAGTCCGGGACCACTCACAGATACGCAGTATTTT. Translation gives CASSPGPLTDTQYF.

This clonotype has a handful of counts. The V gene is TRBV20-1, the J gene TRBJ1-5; 7 nucleotides match TRBD1. CDR1 is DFQATT, CDR2 SNEGSKA, per germline (reference sequence). V shed 5 bases and J 1 base; nucleotides not matched to a gene: 5. CDR3 length: 14 amino acids. The CDR3 loop is CSALDRRSNQPQHF. CDR3 bases: TGCAGTGCTTTGGACAGGAGAAGCAATCAGCCCCAGCATTTT.

This clonotype was picked up a small number of times. The chain uses TRBV5-6 and TRBJ2-3; maybe TRBD2 (5 bases). V was pared by 3 bases and J by 7 bases, with 21 bases between. The CDR3 runs to 16 residues. From germline, CDR1 is SGHDT and CDR2 YYEEEE. CDR3 bases: TGTGCCAGCAGCTCGATCACAAACTCGGACTTTCATACGCAGTATTTT. Residues: CASSSITNSDFHTQYF.

The gene calls are TRBV5-1 and TRBJ2-2; tentative D call: TRBD2 (6 bases). Germline V lookup: CDR1 SGHRS, CDR2 YFSETQ. Trimming took 3 bases from V and 6 from J, leaving 15 bases between them. This CDR3 region has 15 residues. The CDR3 bases are TGCGCCAGCAGCTCCCCGGGACTCCGACCCGGGGAGCTGTTTTTT. It yields the protein CASSSPGLRPGELFF.

Regarding this clonotype: One junction end disagrees with the germline gene, perhaps due to a read error. The chain links TRBV7-2 to TRBJ1-1; D not resolved. CDR3 length equals 14 residues. CDR1 SGHTA and CDR2 FQGNSA come from the germline V gene. The CDR3 protein is CASRLGGMNTEAFF. The DNA of the CDR3 is TGTGCCAGCAGGTTAGGCGGTATGAACACTGAAGCTTTCTTT.

This clonotype came up a few times. V is TRBV5-1 and J is TRBJ2-2; perhaps TRBD1 as D (5 bases). In germline, CDR1 is SGHRS, CDR2 YFSETQ. The CDR3 contains 14 residues. Trimming removed 1 base at V and 5 bases at J, with 9 bases between. The CDR3 sequence is CASSLKQATGELFF. CDR3 nucleotide sequence: TGCGCCAGCAGCTTGAAACAGGCAACCGGGGAGCTGTTTTTT.

This clonotype was counted ten times or more. The gene calls are TRBV24-1 and TRBJ1-2; D is ambiguous. The germline V gene encodes CDR1 KGHDR and CDR2 SFDVKD. There are 14 residues in the CDR3. The V end was cut by 4 bases, the J end by 2 bases, with 10 bases between. The CDR3 DNA reads TGTGCCACCAGTGAGCCCGGGAGGAACTATGGCTACACCTTC. Amino acids: CATSEPGRNYGYTF.